The 23 T cell receptor beta chains listed next were all sequenced from one sample in a study of cytomegalovirus exposure and HLA in healthy donors. The PCR contained 60 Vbeta and 13 Jbeta primers. Repertoires were generated with immunoSEQ multiplex PCR, while TCRdb's copy carries only in-frame clones and drops some. The sample lists 25,000 to 30,000 clones, roughly 66% occurring once. Sequenced material: PBMCs. The origin of the receptors is a male donor in good health and CMV-seropositive.

This clone was counted between two and nine times. The rearrangement joins TRBV10-1 to TRBJ2-5, with 8 nucleotides matching TRBD2. The trim removed 5 bases at V and 4 bases at J, leaving 9 bases unmatched. CDR1 and CDR2 (germline): WNHNN, SYGVQD (reference sequence). The CDR3 runs 15 residues. The CDR3 region is CASSPRGGARETQYF. The CDR3 coding sequence is TGCGCCAGCAGTCCCCGGGGGGGGGCGAGAGAGACCCAGTACTTC.

V usage is TRBV30 and J usage is TRBJ1-2; possible D gene TRBD1, 5 bases. This CDR3 spans 14 amino acids. Germline CDR1 GTSNPN, CDR2 SVGIG (reference sequence). Trimming shortened V by 0 bases and J by 5 bases, and 13 bases separated the two germline ends. CDR3 nucleotides: TGTGCCTGGAGTGTACTCGGGGGTGATTATGGCTACACCTTC. Residues: CAWSVLGGDYGYTF.

The chain combines TRBV7-9 with TRBJ1-5; D remains ambiguous. The V end was cut by 5 bases, the J end by 5 bases, with 13 bases between. The CDR3 length is 14 residues. Germline lookup yields CDR1 SEHNR and CDR2 FQNEAQ (reference sequence). Here the CDR3 DNA reads TGTGCCAGCAGCCGAGACGGGGAAGATCAGCCCCAGCATTTT. It yields the protein CASSRDGEDQPQHF.

This clone was observed a few times. This rearrangement joins TRBV6-6 to TRBJ1-1; D gene ambiguous. CDR3 length: 13 amino acids. Trimming removed 5 bases at V and 4 bases at J, with 11 bases between. Germline loops: CDR1 MNHNY, CDR2 SVGAGI (reference sequence). The CDR3, as DNA: TGTGCCAGCAGTCCCCCCGGAGGCACTGAAGCTTTCTTT. Translation gives CASSPPGGTEAFF.

This sequence joins TRBV29-1 and TRBJ1-4; TRBD1 matches at 7 bases. Germline lookup yields CDR1 SQVTM and CDR2 ANQGSEA. Germline trimming cut 5 bases from V and 7 bases from J; bases unmatched to any gene: 10. CDR3 size: 14 residues. The CDR3 DNA sequence: TGCAGCGTTCGGCGGGGTCAGGGGGGTGAAAAACTGTTTTTT. This gives the protein CSVRRGQGGEKLFF. Full variable domain (missing parts from reference TRBV29-1 and TRBJ1-4): SAVISQKPSRDICQRGTSLTIQCQVDSQVTMMFWYRQQPGQSLTLIATANQGSEATYESGFVIDKFPISRPNLTFSTLTVSNMSPEDSSIYLCSVRRGQGGEKLFFGSGTQLSVL.

The sample holds a few counts of this clone. The CDR3 DNA sequence: TGTGCCAGCAGCTTGGACAGCCGGTATGGCTACACCTTC. Its translation is CASSLDSRYGYTF. The J gene is TRBJ1-2, the V gene TRBV6-6, with a tentative D call TRBD1 (6 bases). V gave up 6 bases and J gave up 5 bases, with 13 bases separating them. CDR1 and CDR2 from the germline V gene are MNHNY and SVGAGI (reference sequence). The CDR3 has 13 amino acids.

This clone was detected only a few times. The chain combines TRBV5-1 with TRBJ1-3; the D is unclear. This CDR3 has 15 amino acids. V lost 6 bases to trimming and J lost 4 bases, with 17 bases between them. The germline V gene encodes CDR1 SGHRS and CDR2 YFSETQ. The CDR3 DNA sequence: TGCGCCAGCAAACCAACGGCGGGAACCGGAAACACCATATATTTT. This encodes CASKPTAGTGNTIYF.

The CDR3 reads CASSQQGGEETQYF. In DNA form, the CDR3 reads TGCGCCAGCAGCCAGCAAGGGGGCGAAGAGACCCAGTACTTC. V is TRBV4-1 and J is TRBJ2-5, with 7 positions matching TRBD1. The CDR3 length is 14 residues. V was clipped by 3 bases and J by 3 bases; unmatched bases: 4. Germline V CDR1 and CDR2: MGHRA, YSYEKL.

This clone turned up a few times. The V and J genes are TRBV9 and TRBJ1-1; D might be TRBD1 (5 bases). V was pared by 3 bases and J by 4 bases, with 13 bases between. The CDR3 has 14 residues. Germline values: CDR1 SGDLS, CDR2 YYNGEE. The CDR3 reads CASSDRYGGTEAFF. Written as DNA, the CDR3 is TGTGCCAGCAGCGACAGGTACGGCGGCACTGAAGCTTTCTTT.

V and J are TRBV4-1 and TRBJ1-1, with TRBD1 matching over 8 bases. V was pared by 4 bases and J by 1 base, with 2 bases of the junction left unmatched. This CDR3 spans 14 amino acids. Germline values: CDR1 MGHRA, CDR2 YSYEKL. CDR3 sequence (DNA): TGCGCCAGCAGCCTGGGACAGGAGAACACTGAAGCTTTCTTT. Protein product: CASSLGQENTEAFF.

The chain is built from TRBV28 and TRBJ1-1; 7 bases are a match to TRBD1. Germline CDR1 is MDHEN and CDR2 is SYDVKM. Unmatched junction bases numbered 10, after V lost 6 bases and J lost 6 bases. The CDR3 has 14 residues. CDR3 protein: CASSLDRVLPEAFF. The CDR3 nucleotides read TGTGCCAGCAGCCTAGACAGGGTTTTACCTGAAGCTTTCTTT.

CDR3 sequence (DNA): TGTGCCTGGAGTGAACTTTGGAACACTGAAGCTTTCTTT. The encoded protein is CAWSELWNTEAFF. V and J are TRBV30 and TRBJ1-1; D not resolved. Germline V lookup: CDR1 GTSNPN, CDR2 SVGIG (reference sequence). Trimming pared 1 base from V and 1 base from J, leaving 7 bases between. CDR3 length equals 13 residues.

The rearrangement joins TRBV7-3 to TRBJ1-2, with 8 positions matching TRBD1. CDR3 length: 15 residues. Germline lookup yields CDR1 SGHTA and CDR2 FQGTGA. The junction had 12 bases not matched to a gene; V was cut back by 5 bases and J by 7 bases. The chain's CDR3 is CASSPGGGPGGGYTF. CDR3 in DNA: TGTGCCAGCAGCCCAGGGGGCGGGCCAGGGGGTGGCTACACCTTC. Based on the CDR3 plus reference TRBV7-3 and TRBJ1-2, the full variable domain is GAGVSQTPSNKVTEKGKYVELRCDPISGHTALYWYRQSLGQGPEFLIYFQGTGAADDSGLPNDRFFAVRPEGSVSTLKIQRTERGDSAVYLCASSPGGGPGGGYTFGSGTRLTVV.

V is TRBV5-6 and J is TRBJ2-1, with a weak D call TRBD2 (5 bases). This CDR3 contains 18 residues. V dropped 3 bases and J dropped 6 bases, with 25 bases sitting between them. Germline V gene sequence: CDR1 SGHDT, CDR2 YYEEEE. The DNA for the CDR3 is TGTGCCAGCAGCTCTGGACCGTCCTCGGGATCAGACATCAATGAGCAGTTCTTC. Translated, it gives CASSSGPSSGSDINEQFF.

This chain uses TRBV7-9 with TRBJ1-1; 7 bases are shared with TRBD1. V lost 5 bases to trimming and J lost 5 bases; unmatched junction nucleotides: 2. The CDR3 length is 12 residues. CDR1 is SEHNR and CDR2 is FQNEAQ in the germline V gene (reference sequence). The CDR3 is CASSPGGTEAFF. The CDR3 DNA is TGTGCCAGCAGCCCAGGGGGAACTGAAGCTTTCTTT. The whole variable domain, filled in from reference TRBV7-9 and TRBJ1-1, reads DTGVSQNPRHKITKRGQNVTFRCDPISEHNRLYWYRQTLGQGPEFLTYFQNEAQLEKSRLLSDRFSAERPKGSFSTLEIQRTEQGDSAMYLCASSPGGTEAFFGQGTRLTVV.

The chain recombines TRBV30 with TRBJ1-1, with 8 nucleotides matching TRBD1. J lost 3 bases, V lost 4 bases, and 10 bases had no gene match. Germline V gene sequence: CDR1 GTSNPN, CDR2 SVGIG (reference sequence). The CDR3 has 15 residues. Here the CDR3 DNA reads TGTGCCTGGATCCTACGGACAGGGTGGGACACTGAAGCTTTCTTT. Protein product: CAWILRTGWDTEAFF.

This clone was observed a handful of times. Mismatch with germline at one junction end may stem from a read error. The rearrangement joins TRBV7-9 to TRBJ1-2; D is unresolved. This CDR3 has 13 residues. Germline loops: CDR1 SEHNR, CDR2 FQNEAQ (reference sequence). The CDR3, as DNA: TGTTCCAGCAGCTTATACACCAACTATGGCTACACCTTC. Protein product: CSSSLYTNYGYTF.

This chain uses TRBV4-2 with TRBJ2-7, with TRBD2 as a possible D gene (6 bases). CDR1 and CDR2 (germline): LGHNA, YNFKEQ. The ends were cut back, 1 base at V and 0 bases at J, with 19 bases in the middle. This CDR3 is built from 18 residues. The CDR3 coding sequence is TGTGCCAGCAGCCAAGTAGGAGGCGGGACTCCGAGCTCCTACGAGCAGTACTTC. This sequence encodes CASSQVGGGTPSSYEQYF.

The CDR3 sequence is CASSLAGRGFTNTGELFF. The CDR3 DNA sequence: TGCGCCAGCAGCTTGGCCGGCAGGGGGTTTACGAACACCGGGGAGCTGTTTTTT. The chain couples TRBV5-1 to TRBJ2-2, with 7 bases matching TRBD1. CDR3 length: 18 residues. The V gene's germline CDR1 is SGHRS and CDR2 YFSETQ. V trimming: 0 bases; J trimming: 0 bases; junction bases outside the gene matches: 8.

As concerns this clone: The likely explanation is a read error, given a far larger clone one base away. The sample has other DNA sequences that encode this CDR3 too. The chain couples TRBV7-3 to TRBJ1-1; D call uncertain. Germline assignment: CDR1 SGHTA and CDR2 FQGTGA. V was pared by 0 bases and J by 6 bases, with 5 bases between. This CDR3 region has 12 residues. The CDR3 DNA follows: TGTGCCAGCAGCTTAACGGGAGCTGAAGCTTTCTTT. It yields the protein CASSLTGAEAFF.

This chain uses TRBV29-1 with TRBJ1-4; D possibly corresponds to TRBD1 (6 bases). Germline-derived CDR1 and CDR2 are SQVTM and ANQGSEA. This CDR3 spans 14 amino acids. Between the trimmed V and J ends, which lost 5 bases and 4 bases, there was a span of 14 bases. This chain's CDR3 is CSVMGAALNEKLFF. The CDR3 DNA follows: TGCAGCGTTATGGGGGCCGCACTTAATGAAAAACTGTTTTTT.

The chain uses TRBV2 and TRBJ1-6, with D perhaps matching TRBD1 (5 bases). The CDR3 has 16 residues. Trimming stripped 2 bases from V and 4 bases from J, with 12 bases between. Germline loops: CDR1 SNHLY, CDR2 FYNNEI. This chain's CDR3 is CASSESGGKYNSPLHF. The CDR3 region has the DNA TGTGCCAGCAGTGAATCGGGGGGAAAGTATAATTCACCCCTCCACTTT. The whole variable domain, filled in from reference TRBV2 and TRBJ1-6, reads EPEVTQTPSHQVTQMGQEVILRCVPISNHLYFYWYRQILGQKVEFLVSFYNNEISEKSEIFDDQFSVERPDGSNFTLKIRSTKLEDSAMYFCASSESGGKYNSPLHFGNGTRLTVT.

The J gene is TRBJ2-1, the V gene TRBV30; TRBD2 might be the D (6 bases). The CDR3 loop spans 12 amino acids. The V gene lost 5 bases and the J gene lost 8 bases, with 13 bases spanning the gap. The V gene's germline CDR1 is GTSNPN and CDR2 SVGIG (reference sequence). CDR3 protein: CAWDGGRDEQFF. The CDR3 DNA reads as TGTGCCTGGGATGGGGGGAGAGATGAGCAGTTCTTC. Together with reference TRBV30 and TRBJ2-1, the CDR3 gives the full variable domain: SQTIHQWPATLVQPVGSPLSLECTVEGTSNPNLYWYRQAAGRGLQLLFYSVGIGQISSEVPQNLSASRPQDRQFILSSKKLLLSDSGFYLCAWDGGRDEQFFGPGTRLTVL.